This T cell receptor beta chain emerged from a study of Graves' ophthalmopathy and Graves' hyperthyroidism. As for the study in general: Peripheral blood was collected at initial diagnosis, before any treatment.

Study observations and caveats: Most expanded clonotypes in thyroid above 0.001 frequency also showed up in blood. Its predictions of ophthalmopathy progression gave the model 60% to 71% sensitivity and approximately 72% specificity.

Hyperthyroidism is called stable when no ophthalmopathy develops within 18 months of follow-up. Transcripts of RNA were the source for amplifying TCR beta CDR3 regions. An opening RT-PCR round employed HTBI primers and preceded a second-round multiplex PCR. TCRdb re-derived calls from the multiplex PCR reads in MiXCR, one entry per CDR3 protein. The top ten clones hold around 3% of a sample with 400,000 to 500,000 distinct CDR3 sequences, about 21% of them seen once. J was trimmed by 2 bases and V by 0 bases; bases with no gene match: 7. The CDR3 extends over 17 amino acids. Germline V CDR1 and CDR2: LNHDA, SQIVND (reference sequence). This clonotype was found many times. Its antigen is not identified.

This clonotype originated in a young woman with stable Graves' hyperthyroidism. The gene calls are TRBV19 and TRBJ2-7; 10 positions match TRBD1. Sequencing used peripheral blood. The CDR3 sequence is CASSIEGQGTPAYEQYF. The DNA for the CDR3 is TGTGCCAGTAGTATAGAGGGACAGGGGACTCCGGCCTACGAGCAGTACTTC.